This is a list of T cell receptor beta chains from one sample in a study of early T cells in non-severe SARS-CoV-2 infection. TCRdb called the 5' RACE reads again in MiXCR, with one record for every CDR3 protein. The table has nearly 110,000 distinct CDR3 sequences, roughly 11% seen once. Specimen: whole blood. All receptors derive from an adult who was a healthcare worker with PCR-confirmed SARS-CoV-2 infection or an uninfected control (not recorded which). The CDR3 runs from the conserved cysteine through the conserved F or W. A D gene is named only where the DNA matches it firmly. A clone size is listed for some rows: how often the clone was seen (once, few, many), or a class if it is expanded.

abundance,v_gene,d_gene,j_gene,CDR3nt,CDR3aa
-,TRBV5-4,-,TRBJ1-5,TGTGCCAGCAGCTGGGGGACGGCAAATTATAGCAATCAGCCCCAGCATTTT,CASSWGTANYSNQPQHF
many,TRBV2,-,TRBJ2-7,TGTGCCACCTCTACTACGGGAGACGTAGGGCAGTACTTC,CATSTTGDVGQYF
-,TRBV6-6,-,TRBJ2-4,TGTGCCAGCAGTTACGTGGATGGGGACATTCAGTACTTC,CASSYVDGDIQYF
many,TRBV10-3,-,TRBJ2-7,TGTGCCATCAGTGGTAATGGTTACGAGCAGTACTTC,CAISGNGYEQYF
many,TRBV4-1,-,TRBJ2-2,TGCGCCAGCAGCCAAGAAGTCGGAGGGGTATCCGGGGAGCTGTTTTTT,CASSQEVGGVSGELFF
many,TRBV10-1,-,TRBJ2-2,TGCGCCAGCAGTGAGTTCTCCTGGGGGGAGACCGGGGAGCTGTTTTTT,CASSEFSWGETGELFF
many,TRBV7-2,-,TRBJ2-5,TGTGCCAGCAGCTTAAGCCTTACGGAGACCCAGTACTTC,CASSLSLTETQYF
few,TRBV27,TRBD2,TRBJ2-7,TGTGCCAGCAGTCTAGCGGTCTCCTACGAGCAGTACTTC,CASSLAVSYEQYF
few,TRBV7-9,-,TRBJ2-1,TGTGCCAGCAGCCCCAAGGTTAGGCCTTACAATGAGCAGTTCTTC,CASSPKVRPYNEQFF
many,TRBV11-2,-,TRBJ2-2,TGTGCCAGCAGCCCGGTCCGGGGTGGCGGGGAGCTGTTTTTT,CASSPVRGGGELFF
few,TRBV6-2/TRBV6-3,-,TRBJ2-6,TGTGCCAGCAGTCGCCGGACAGCGAGCTCTGGGGCCAACGTCCTGACTTTC,CASSRRTASSGANVLTF
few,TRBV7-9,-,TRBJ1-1,TGTGCCAGCAGCCCAGACCTCATAGGCACTGAAGCTTTCTTT,CASSPDLIGTEAFF
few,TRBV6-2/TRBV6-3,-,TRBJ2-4,TGTGCCAGCAGTTATGACGTGGCCGAAGCCAAAAACATTCAGTACTTC,CASSYDVAEAKNIQYF
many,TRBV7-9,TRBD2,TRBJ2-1,TGTGCCAGCAGCTTCCGGACTAGCGGGAGGGACAATGAGCAGTTCTTC,CASSFRTSGRDNEQFF
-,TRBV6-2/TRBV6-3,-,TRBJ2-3,TGTGCCAGCAATTGGCGGGTCGTGACAGATACGCAGTATTTT,CASNWRVVTDTQYF
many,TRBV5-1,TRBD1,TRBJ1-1,TGCGCCAGCAGCTGGTCGGGACAGGGGAACACTGAAGCTTTCTTT,CASSWSGQGNTEAFF
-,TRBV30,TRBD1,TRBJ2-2,TGTGCCTGGACAGGGGGCGGGGAGCTGTTTTTT,CAWTGGGELFF
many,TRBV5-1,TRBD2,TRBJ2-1,TGCGCCAGCAGCTTGGGCCTGGCGGGAGGTATCAATGAGCAGTTCTTC,CASSLGLAGGINEQFF
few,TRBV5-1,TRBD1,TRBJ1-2,TGCGCCAGCAGCGTTGAGGGGGCCAACTATGGCTACACCTTC,CASSVEGANYGYTF
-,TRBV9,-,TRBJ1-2,TGTGCCAGCAGCGTTGACAGCAGCTATGGCTACACCTTC,CASSVDSSYGYTF
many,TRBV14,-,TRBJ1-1,TGTGCCAGCAGCCAAGCAGGCTGGGCGAACACTGAAGCTTTCTTT,CASSQAGWANTEAFF
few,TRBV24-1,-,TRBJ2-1,TGTGCCACCAGTGTGAGCACAGATTACAATGAGCAGTTCTTC,CATSVSTDYNEQFF
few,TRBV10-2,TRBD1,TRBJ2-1,TGCGCCAGCAGTGTCGTAGGGGGCGTACACAATGAGCAGTTCTTC,CASSVVGGVHNEQFF
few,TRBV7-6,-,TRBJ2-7,TGTGCCAGCAGCTTCGGCCAGGTCTACGAGCAGTACTTC,CASSFGQVYEQYF
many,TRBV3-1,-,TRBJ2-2,TGTGCCAGCACCTCAACAGGGTTGGGCACCGGGGAGCTGTTTTTT,CASTSTGLGTGELFF
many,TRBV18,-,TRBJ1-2,TGTGCCAGCTCAAAAGGTGACTATGGCTACACCTTC,CASSKGDYGYTF
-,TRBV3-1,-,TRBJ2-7,TGTGCCAGCAGCCAGGCAGCCGAGCAGTACTTC,CASSQAAEQYF
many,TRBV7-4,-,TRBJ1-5,TGTGCCAGCAGCTTAGGACCCTTAGGAGGGACGAGCAATCAGCCCCAGCATTTT,CASSLGPLGGTSNQPQHF
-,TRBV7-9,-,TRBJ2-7,TGTGCCAGCAGCTTACGTAGCAGGGCCTACGAGCAGTACTTC,CASSLRSRAYEQYF
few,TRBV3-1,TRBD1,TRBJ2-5,TGTGCCAGCAGCTCAGGGGGCACGGGTGGCGAGACCCAGTACTTC,CASSSGGTGGETQYF
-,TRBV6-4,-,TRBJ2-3,TGTGCCAGTCGGGGGAGCGGACACACAGATACGCAGTATTTT,CASRGSGHTDTQYF
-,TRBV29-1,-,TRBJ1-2,-,CSVEELFGSGSEAF
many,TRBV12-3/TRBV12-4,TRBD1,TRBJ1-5,TGTGCCAGCAGTAAACAGGGGGCCAATCAGCCCCAGCATTTT,CASSKQGANQPQHF
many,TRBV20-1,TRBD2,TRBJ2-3,TGCAGTGCTAGTGTGGGGGGGGATACGCAGTATTTT,CSASVGGDTQYF
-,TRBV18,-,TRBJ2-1,TGTGCCAGCTCAGGATCGTCTCACCCGAACCATGAGCAGTTCTTC,CASSGSSHPNHEQFF
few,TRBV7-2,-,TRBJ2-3,TGTGCCAGCAGCTTAGCTATCTCAGATACGCAGTATTTT,CASSLAISDTQYF
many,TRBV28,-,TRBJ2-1,TGTGCCAGCAGTTTAGGGCTGAGGGGCTTAACATACAATGAGCAGTTCTTC,CASSLGLRGLTYNEQFF
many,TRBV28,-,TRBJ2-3,TGTGCCAGCAGTTTACCAGCAGGCCCAGATACGCAGTATTTT,CASSLPAGPDTQYF
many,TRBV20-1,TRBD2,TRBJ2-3,TGCAGTGCCGGACTAGCGGGGCCAGATACGCAGTATTTT,CSAGLAGPDTQYF
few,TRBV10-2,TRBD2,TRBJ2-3,TGCGCCAGCTCACTAGCGGGATGGCTGCCAGATACGCAGTATTTT,CASSLAGWLPDTQYF
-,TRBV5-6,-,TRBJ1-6,TGTGCCAGCAGCTTGGGGGGAAATTCACCCCTCCACTTT,CASSLGGNSPLHF
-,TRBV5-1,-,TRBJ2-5,TGCGCCAGCAGCCCGGACTTCGTACGAGGGTTCCAGTACTTC,CASSPDFVRGFQYF